These T cell receptor beta chains were read from a single sample in a study of type 1 regulatory T cells. TCRdb reprocessed the reads with MiXCR, giving one entry per CDR3 protein. The sample holds 80,000 to 100,000 distinct CDR3 sequences, around a third seen once. The specimen was CD4+ T cells, either the whole sample or a sorted fraction (not recorded which). The source is a human donor in good health. The conserved cysteine and the conserved F or W are not part of the CDR3 here.

v_call	j_call	cdr3_aa
TRBV7-9	TRBJ2-7	ASSLDRGEQQY
TRBV7-8	TRBJ2-1	ASSGSPPAGRGPIGEQF
TRBV19	TRBJ2-7	ASSIRQGGYEQY
TRBV19	TRBJ2-1	ASSPGLLYNEQF
TRBV20-1	TRBJ2-7	SADSGRAYEQY
TRBV7-9	TRBJ2-7	ASSIGAGFGTTSSYEQY
TRBV6-1	TRBJ1-4	ASSEGQLSEKLF
TRBV6-5	TRBJ2-3	ASSYSIADHTDAQY
TRBV19	TRBJ2-7	ASSIGRDYEQY
TRBV6-5	TRBJ2-7	ASSLRGTEGEQY
TRBV7-7	TRBJ2-2	ASSPNTNTGELF
TRBV18	TRBJ2-7	ASSRSGGGLYEQY
TRBV7-8	TRBJ2-7	ASSLQAGTGVSDYEQY
TRBV4-2	TRBJ1-1	ASSQDTNTEAF
TRBV20-1	TRBJ2-5	SAREGRGQETQY
TRBV5-1	TRBJ2-7	ASSLEGSYYEQY
TRBV24-1	TRBJ2-3	ATSVLDTQY
TRBV5-1	TRBJ2-1	ASSPSLGGRVFDEQF
TRBV5-1	TRBJ2-7	ASSLGLGWSSGRTTYEQY
TRBV7-9	TRBJ2-4	ASSPQGEKNIQY
TRBV29-1	TRBJ2-1	SPGWRVVYNEQF
TRBV7-9	TRBJ1-4	ASTFGTTGQNEKLF
TRBV7-8	TRBJ1-6	ASSPIPLTGRAPLH
TRBV6-2/TRBV6-3	TRBJ2-2	ASRPDRLNTGELF
TRBV12-3/TRBV12-4	TRBJ2-1	ASSSPRGGNTHNEQF
TRBV7-9	TRBJ2-7	ASAGTGKSEQY
TRBV6-2/TRBV6-3	TRBJ2-1	ASSYDRTINEQF
TRBV28	TRBJ2-3	ASTDQDTQY
TRBV7-9	TRBJ2-7	ASSLAAGPLYEQY
TRBV7-6	TRBJ2-3	ASSPQRSTDTQY
TRBV10-3	TRBJ2-5	AICGSDSDQETQY
TRBV20-1	TRBJ2-5	SARDYRGETQY
TRBV5-1	TRBJ2-7	ASRRGSSYEQY
TRBV20-1	TRBJ2-1	SATGVNNEQF
TRBV6-1	TRBJ2-1	ASSEVGEQF
TRBV20-1	TRBJ2-7	SAPLGGTYEQY
TRBV20-1	TRBJ2-2	SAIDTGNTGELF
TRBV24-1	TRBJ2-5	ATSDPTGTQETQY
TRBV3-1	TRBJ2-7	ASSQGTSGKAVYEQY
TRBV18	TRBJ2-7	ASSPSTSSGEQY
TRBV7-2	TRBJ2-5	ASSLAGTAQETQY
TRBV18	TRBJ2-7	ASSPTSGNEQY